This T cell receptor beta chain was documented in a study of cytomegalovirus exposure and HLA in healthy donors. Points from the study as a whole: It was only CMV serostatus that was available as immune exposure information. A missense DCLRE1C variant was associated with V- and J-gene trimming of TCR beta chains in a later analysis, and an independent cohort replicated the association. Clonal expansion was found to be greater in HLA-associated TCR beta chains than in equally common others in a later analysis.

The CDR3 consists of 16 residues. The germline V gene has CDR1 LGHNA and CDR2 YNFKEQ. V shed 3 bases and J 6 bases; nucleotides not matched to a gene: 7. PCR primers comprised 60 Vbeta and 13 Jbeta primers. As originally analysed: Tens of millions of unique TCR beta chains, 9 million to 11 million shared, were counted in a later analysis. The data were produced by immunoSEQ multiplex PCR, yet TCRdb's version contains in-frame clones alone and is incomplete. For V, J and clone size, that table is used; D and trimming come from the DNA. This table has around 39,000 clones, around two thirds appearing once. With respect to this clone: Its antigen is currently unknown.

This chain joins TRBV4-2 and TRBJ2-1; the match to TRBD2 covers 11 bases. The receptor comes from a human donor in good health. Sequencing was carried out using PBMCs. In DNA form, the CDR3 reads TGTGCCAGCAGCCATGCCCCTAGCGGGGGGTTCAATGAGCAGTTCTTC. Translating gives CASSHAPSGGFNEQFF.